These 14 T cell receptor beta chains originate from one sample sequenced in a study of regulatory T cells in long-lasting Graves disease (dated by TCRdb to the early 2020s). Library preparation was by multiplex PCR. Sequencing took place on an Illumina HiSeq 4000. CDR3 regions were amplified by Arm-PCR with iRepertoire HTBI primers to construct TCR beta libraries. The public sequencing data were trimmed at Q25 with fastp and processed into clonotypes with MiXCR by TCRdb, which kept only in-frame beta chains. Entries that share a CDR3 protein sequence are merged under the most common genes and DNA. The sample table lists about 540,000 distinct CDR3 sequences, 13% of them with a count of one. The ten largest account for approximately 9.3% of the sample. Per the publication, the time point label means: newly diagnosed GD, antithyroid drugs for less than 3 months. RNA was extracted from PBMCs in TRIzol for both TCR sequencing and RNA sequencing.

A further study also used this sample, focusing on T cells in Graves' hyperthyroidism and ophthalmopathy.

Material: peripheral blood mononuclear cells (PBMCs), obtained at new diagnosis, from a patient treated with antithyroid drugs. These receptors were taken from a man aged 25 to 45 with Graves disease. Donor details come from another sample of the same person, matched by shared clones.

This clonotype was picked up many times. The J gene is TRBJ2-1, the V gene TRBV7-2, with D perhaps being TRBD1 or TRBD2 (6 bases each). The V end was cut by 5 bases, the J end by 7 bases, with 9 bases between. There are 12 residues in the CDR3. Germline values: CDR1 SGHTA, CDR2 FQGNSA. CDR3 in amino acids: CASSRGANEQFF. The CDR3 DNA reads TGTGCCAGCAGCAGGGGGGCAAATGAGCAGTTCTTC.

This clonotype came up a few times. The rearrangement joins TRBV10-3 to TRBJ1-4, with TRBD1 as a possible D gene (5 bases). Germline V gene data show CDR1 as ENHRY and CDR2 as SYGVKD. This CDR3 contains 14 residues. V shed 2 bases and J shed 5 bases, with 9 bases lying between them. The CDR3 DNA reads as TGTGCCATCAGTGAGAAGGGGCGGAATGAAAAACTGTTTTTT. Its protein product is CAISEKGRNEKLFF.

This clonotype was observed at least ten times. The rearrangement joins TRBV10-3 to TRBJ2-1, with unresolved D. Germline V CDR1 and CDR2: ENHRY, SYGVKD. V lost 4 bases and J 0 bases, leaving 10 bases between the germline ends. CDR3 length equals 15 residues. This chain's CDR3 is CAISAGGSSYNEQFF. The CDR3 DNA sequence: TGTGCCATCAGTGCTGGCGGAAGCTCCTACAATGAGCAGTTCTTC.

In this sample, this clonotype turned up a few times. Possible read error: a much larger clone is one base away. In this CDR3 the conserved last residue, phenylalanine or tryptophan, is missing, so a read error is likely. The CDR3 spells CASRPDSGPYEQYS. The CDR3 DNA follows: TGTGCCAGCAGGCCAGATAGCGGGCCCTACGAGCAGTACTCC. This rearrangement joins TRBV2 to TRBJ2-7, with 7 bases that match TRBD2. The V segment lost 6 bases and the J segment 2 bases; nucleotides outside the gene matches: 7. Germline assignment: CDR1 SNHLY and CDR2 FYNNEI. The CDR3 consists of 14 residues.

This clonotype was counted at least ten times. The genes are TRBV12-3 or TRBV12-4 and TRBJ2-7; TRBD1 is a possible D gene (5 bases). V lost 2 bases to trimming and J lost 6 bases, with 23 bases between them. CDR3 size: 17 residues. The CDR3 nucleotides are TGTGCCAGCAGTTTACTTTTAATCGCGTCAGGGCGGAGCGAGCAGTACTTC. Its translation: CASSLLLIASGRSEQYF.

At least ten counts were recorded for this clonotype. The J gene is TRBJ2-3, the V gene TRBV10-3, with 9 bases aligning to TRBD1. V was pared by 7 bases and J by 9 bases, with 17 bases of the junction left unmatched. Germline values: CDR1 ENHRY, CDR2 SYGVKD. The CDR3 extends over 16 amino acids. The CDR3 DNA follows: TGTGCCATCACTACCCCTACAGGGGACAGGGTTAGAACGCAGTATTTT. Protein: CAITTPTGDRVRTQYF.

This clonotype came up many times. This chain connects TRBV20-1 to TRBJ1-1; a weak D match, TRBD1 (5 bases). The CDR3 extends over 14 amino acids. The germline V gene encodes CDR1 DFQATT and CDR2 SNEGSKA (reference sequence). The V end lost 7 bases, the J end lost 3 bases, and 18 bases lay between the germline ends. The DNA for the CDR3 is TGCAGTGGCCAGGTTGGGGGGTCGGACACTGAAGCTTTCTTT. The encoded protein is CSGQVGGSDTEAFF.

Many counts were recorded for this clonotype. The chain joins TRBV11-2 to TRBJ2-5; D assignment may be TRBD1 or TRBD2 (7 bases each). V was clipped by 6 bases and J by 7 bases, with 15 bases between them. Germline CDR1 and CDR2: SGHAT and FQNNGV. CDR3 length: 13 residues. DNA for the CDR3: TGTGCCAGCAGACCTCAGGGGGAGGGGACCCAGTACTTC. It translates to CASRPQGEGTQYF.

There are a few counts of this clonotype. The chain carries TRBV27 and TRBJ2-7; 9 bases align to TRBD1. The J segment lost 6 bases and the V segment lost 6 bases, leaving 6 bases of the junction unmatched. Germline-derived CDR1 and CDR2 are MNHEY and SMNVEV (reference sequence). The CDR3 sequence is 13 residues long. Here the CDR3 DNA reads TGTGCCAGCAGCCGGGGACAGGGCGGCGAGCAGTACTTC. Translation: CASSRGQGGEQYF.

The table lists this clonotype with many counts. J is TRBJ1-1 and V is TRBV7-3; D is unresolved. With 0 bases removed from V and 3 bases from J, the gap between germline ends came to 8 bases. The CDR3 spans 14 residues. Per the germline V gene, CDR1 is SGHTA and CDR2 is FQGTGA. The CDR3 DNA sequence: TGTGCCAGCAGCTTAACAGGGAGGGACACTGAAGCTTTCTTT. Translating gives CASSLTGRDTEAFF.

This clonotype has at least ten counts. This rearrangement joins TRBV7-9 to TRBJ2-7; D not resolved. The CDR3 is 11 residues long. Germline V CDR1 and CDR2: SEHNR, FQNEAQ (reference sequence). V gave up 6 bases and J gave up 6 bases, with 9 bases separating them. The CDR3 spells CASRSTSEQYF. CDR3 coding DNA: TGTGCCAGCAGATCGACCAGCGAGCAGTACTTC.

This clonotype was recorded many times. The chain has TRBV18 and TRBJ1-1, with 7 bases identical to TRBD1. Germline V lookup: CDR1 KGHSH, CDR2 LQKENI. The CDR3 consists of 15 residues. The junction had 9 bases not matched to a gene; V was cut back by 3 bases and J by 5 bases. CDR3: CASSPIPTGRTEAFF. In DNA, the CDR3 is TGTGCCAGCTCACCTATCCCGACAGGGAGGACTGAAGCTTTCTTT.

This clonotype was counted ten times or more. This rearrangement joins TRBV12-3 or TRBV12-4 to TRBJ1-1; D is unresolved. Trimming stripped 3 bases from V and 1 base from J, with 6 bases between. This CDR3 comprises 13 residues. CDR3 nucleotides: TGTGCCAGCAGTTTCAGTGAGAACACTGAAGCTTTCTTT. Translated: CASSFSENTEAFF.

This chain uses TRBV4-1 with TRBJ1-2, with no clear D. CDR1 MGHRA and CDR2 YSYEKL come from the germline V gene. Trimming removed 0 bases at V and 1 base at J, with 6 bases between. This CDR3 has 14 amino acids. In DNA, the CDR3 is TGCGCCAGCAGCCAAGATCCCCTTAACTATGGCTACACCTTC. It is translated as CASSQDPLNYGYTF.